This paragraph covers one T cell receptor beta chain sequence. As processed by the authors: Amplification of reference gene primers provided the estimated nucleated cell counts. Clones were sequenced by immunoSEQ multiplex PCR, and TCRdb holds only the in-frame ones, with some missing. For V, J and clone size, that table is used; D and trimming come from the DNA. The table has some 91,000 clones, 90% seen once. The data were taken from a study of blood T cell repertoires in COVID-19. The wider study: Samples of COVID-19 (acute and convalescent) were obtained from the United States, Italy and Spain.

The germline V and J ends were trimmed by 6 bases and 7 bases, with 18 bases remaining between them. From germline, CDR1 is MNHEY and CDR2 SVGAGI. This CDR3 region has 15 residues. The receptor was isolated from a man in his sixties with acute or convalescent COVID-19. The sample consisted of peripheral blood. The chain has TRBV6-5 and TRBJ1-4, with TRBD1 as a possible D gene (5 bases). The CDR3 loop is CASSRDFGISEKLFF. The DNA of the CDR3 is TGTGCCAGCAGCCGGGACTTCGGGATCTCTGAAAAACTGTTTTTT.